The 14 T cell receptor beta chains below all came from one sample that was sequenced in a study of T cell responses to AZD1222 COVID-19 vaccine. Data came from immunoSEQ multiplex PCR; TCRdb stores just in-frame clones and leaves some out. The top ten clones hold 8.5% to 12% of a sample with approximately 120,000 clones, around 87% of them seen once. The sequencing used peripheral blood, collected on day 0 of AZD1222 vaccination. Source of these receptors: an adult in good health.

The rearrangement joins TRBV7-9 to TRBJ2-7; D may match TRBD1 or TRBD2 (6 bases each). V was cut by 0 bases and J by 9 bases, with 12 bases left in between. The CDR3 totals 13 residues. CDR1 is SEHNR, CDR2 FQNEAQ, per germline (reference sequence). The CDR3, as DNA: TGTGCCAGCAGCTTAGCGTGGGGGGCAGGGCAGTACTTC. Protein: CASSLAWGAGQYF.

The gene calls are TRBV4-3 and TRBJ2-4; 7 bases map to TRBD2. Germline V lookup: CDR1 LGHNA, CDR2 YSLEER. The CDR3 consists of 17 residues. V trimming: 9 bases; J trimming: 0 bases; junction bases outside the gene matches: 14. This CDR3 is CARKVGGRAIAKNIQYF. The CDR3 DNA is TGCGCCAGGAAAGTGGGAGGGAGGGCTATAGCCAAAAACATTCAGTACTTC.

J is TRBJ2-7 and V is TRBV5-1, with D possibly being TRBD1 (5 bases). V was clipped by 4 bases and J by 1 base, with 12 bases between them. Germline lookup yields CDR1 SGHRS and CDR2 YFSETQ. CDR3 size: 14 residues. CDR3 protein: CASSPMTESYEQYF. CDR3 bases: TGCGCCAGCAGCCCAATGACAGAGTCCTACGAGCAGTACTTC.

This CDR3 reads CASSPSLAGGSYNEQFF. The CDR3 nucleotides are TGTGCCAGCAGCCCCTCCCTAGCGGGAGGCTCCTACAATGAGCAGTTCTTC. The chain has TRBV6-2 or TRBV6-3 and TRBJ2-1; TRBD2 matches 11 bases. There are 17 residues in the CDR3. V shed 6 bases, J shed 0 bases, and the junction held 7 bases outside the gene matches. Germline CDR1 reads MNHEY; CDR2 reads SVGEGT.

This chain links TRBV27 with TRBJ2-7; 9 positions match TRBD2. V trimming: 3 bases; J trimming: 2 bases; junction bases outside the gene matches: 5. The CDR3 extends over 15 amino acids. Germline V gene sequence: CDR1 MNHEY, CDR2 SMNVEV (reference sequence). DNA of the CDR3: TGTGCCAGCAGTTTGAGCGGGGGGTTGACCTACGAGCAGTACTTC. Translated, it gives CASSLSGGLTYEQYF.

V usage is TRBV5-1 and J usage is TRBJ2-1; no reliable D call. V shed 4 bases and J shed 5 bases, with 7 bases lying between them. Germline loops: CDR1 SGHRS, CDR2 YFSETQ. This CDR3 is 12 amino acids long. This CDR3 is CASSLGHNEQFF. The CDR3 nucleotides are TGCGCCAGCAGCCTAGGTCACAATGAGCAGTTCTTC. Full variable domain (remainder filled in from reference TRBV5-1 and TRBJ2-1): KAGVTQTPRYLIKTRGQQVTLSCSPISGHRSVSWYQQTPGQGLQFLFEYFSETQRNKGNFPGRFSGRQFSNSRSEMNVSTLELGDSALYLCASSLGHNEQFFGPGTRLTVL.

The chain carries TRBV12-3 or TRBV12-4 and TRBJ1-2, with 7 bases aligning to TRBD1. V lost 1 base to trimming and J lost 8 bases; unmatched junction nucleotides: 4. This CDR3 is 13 amino acids long. For the CDR3, the DNA is TGTGCCAGCAGTTTAGGGGACAGACGGGGCTACACCTTC. This translates into CASSLGDRRGYTF.

This chain connects TRBV5-1 to TRBJ2-1; D is possibly TRBD1 or TRBD2 (6 bases each). This CDR3 is 15 amino acids long. With 3 bases removed from V and 12 bases from J, the gap between germline ends came to 22 bases. Germline assignment: CDR1 SGHRS and CDR2 YFSETQ. CDR3 nucleotide sequence: TGCGCCAGCAGCTCCGGGACTGGTTACAGGGTTGTGCAGTTCTTC. Translation: CASSSGTGYRVVQFF.

V gene TRBV2 combines with J gene TRBJ2-1; 12 nucleotides align to TRBD2. Germline V gives CDR1 SNHLY, CDR2 FYNNEI. The ends lost 5 bases at V and 4 bases at J; junction bases unmatched: 3. The CDR3 has 15 amino acids. CDR3 region: CASSWTSGEYNEQFF. In DNA, the CDR3 is TGTGCCAGCAGTTGGACTAGCGGGGAATACAATGAGCAGTTCTTC.

The chain employs TRBV20-1 and TRBJ2-1; D not certain. With 3 bases removed from V and 0 bases from J, the gap between germline ends came to 9 bases. Germline-derived CDR1 and CDR2 are DFQATT and SNEGSKA (reference sequence). The CDR3 loop spans 14 amino acids. CDR3 DNA sequence: TGCAGTGCTAGTCCCGGAACCTCCTACAATGAGCAGTTCTTC. Its protein is CSASPGTSYNEQFF.

A remark on this clone: An end of the junction does not agree with germline; a read error may underlie this. The V gene is TRBV29-1, the J gene TRBJ2-4, with 7 bases fitting TRBD2. Looked up from germline, CDR1 is SQVTM and CDR2 is ANQGSEA. CDR3 size: 11 residues. The CDR3 DNA reads TGCAGCGCCAAGGCGGGGGTCGGTCGAGACTTC. It translates to CSAKAGVGRDF.

The V gene is TRBV7-9, the J gene TRBJ2-3, with 9 bases fitting TRBD1. V dropped 5 bases and J dropped 3; count of bases not matched to a gene: 12. Germline assignment: CDR1 SEHNR and CDR2 FQNEAQ (reference sequence). The length of the CDR3 is 17 residues. The CDR3 nucleotides are TGTGCCAGCAGCCTCTATCGGGGGACAGGGATAACAGATACGCAGTATTTT. Translating it yields CASSLYRGTGITDTQYF.

The chain uses TRBV30 and TRBJ2-6; D is ambiguous. The V end was cut by 0 bases, the J end by 2 bases, with 8 bases between. Germline-derived CDR1 and CDR2 are GTSNPN and SVGIG (reference sequence). CDR3 length: 15 residues. CDR3 DNA: TGTGCCTGGAGTGTAGGTGGGGCTGGGGCCAACGTCCTGACTTTC. Translating it yields CAWSVGGAGANVLTF.

The chain recombines TRBV28 with TRBJ1-2; 9 nucleotides align to TRBD1. J lost 8 bases, V lost 9 bases, and 16 bases had no gene match. This CDR3 is 15 amino acids long. Germline V CDR1 and CDR2: MDHEN, SYDVKM. CDR3 protein: CASNYRDRAYYGYTF. The CDR3 DNA reads as TGTGCCAGTAATTACCGGGACAGGGCGTATTACGGCTACACCTTC.